This record covers a single T cell receptor (beta chain). Its antigen is unknown. From the 5' RACE reads, TCRdb called clonotypes with MiXCR, one entry per CDR3 protein. The sample shows about 460,000 distinct CDR3 sequences, approximately 15% of them seen only once. V lost 6 bases to trimming and J lost 1 base; unmatched junction nucleotides: 7. Germline values: CDR1 MNHNS, CDR2 SASEGT. The CDR3 is made up of 16 amino acids. The data were taken from a study of identical twins. Study results and caveats: Surplus twin overlap in beta out-of-frame sequences was less pronounced. Conclusions came from cross-sectional statistical analysis, not from following the same donors. Out-of-frame TCR alpha sharing in monozygotic twins exceeded recombination model predictions.

In addition, the sample was reused for a study of yellow fever vaccine responses in identical twins.

This sequence joins TRBV6-1 and TRBJ1-5; the match to TRBD1 covers 9 bases. This TCR was sampled from a woman younger than 35 in good health. Sequences were obtained from CD4+ T cells sorted from blood. The CDR3 protein is CASSPTDRGSNQPQHF. The DNA for the CDR3 is TGTGCCAGCAGCCCCACGGACAGGGGAAGCAATCAGCCCCAGCATTTT.